Below, 13 T cell receptor beta chains from the same sample are listed, as sequenced in a study of low-dose radiotherapy and immunotherapy resistance in tumors. Time point given: after trial treatment. The treatment was: LDRT plus nivolumab, ipilimumab, low-dose cyclophosphamide and aspirin (RACIN trial). Priming of first-strand cDNA relied on TRAV- and TRBV-specific primers (covering alpha and beta chains). With a V-primer adapter and a constant-region primer, TCRs were amplified for about 19 PCR cycles. TCRdb analysed the reads with MiXCR anew, one entry per CDR3 protein. The sample has roughly 90,000 distinct CDR3 sequences, 20% to 25% seen once. This sample comprised PBMCs, obtained after low-dose radiotherapy plus immunotherapy. The receptors stem from a female donor with ovarian cancer.

This clonotype was detected many times. V gene TRBV13 combines with J gene TRBJ2-5; the match to TRBD2 covers 11 bases. CDR1 is PRHDT, CDR2 FYEKMQ, per germline (reference sequence). This CDR3 has 17 residues. The trim removed 7 bases at V and 2 bases at J, leaving 12 bases unmatched. DNA for the CDR3: TGTGCCAGCAAAGGCCTCCCAACTAGCGGGGGACAAGAGACCCAGTACTTC. This encodes CASKGLPTSGGQETQYF.

The chain links TRBV20-1 to TRBJ2-1; 8 nucleotides align to TRBD2. Germline V gene data show CDR1 as DFQATT and CDR2 as SNEGSKA (reference sequence). The ends lost 6 bases at V and 10 bases at J; junction bases unmatched: 20. This CDR3 has 16 amino acids. The CDR3 nucleotides read TGCAGTGCCAGTGACGACATCTTAGCGGGACGGGGGGAGCAGTTCTTC. Translation gives CSASDDILAGRGEQFF.

This clonotype has at least ten counts. The chain carries TRBV28 and TRBJ2-7, with no clear D. V was clipped by 2 bases and J by 9 bases, with 17 bases between them. The CDR3 is 14 residues long. Germline CDR1 is MDHEN and CDR2 is SYDVKM. Written as DNA, the CDR3 is TGTGCCAGCAGTTTAGTGCTGGCGTCTTCGGGGCAGTACTTC. Encoded protein: CASSLVLASSGQYF.

At least ten counts were recorded for this clonotype. CDR3 in amino acids: CSARVTSGVETQYF. The CDR3 DNA reads as TGCAGTGCCAGGGTGACTAGCGGGGTGGAGACCCAGTACTTC. The J gene is TRBJ2-5, the V gene TRBV20-1; 11 bases match TRBD2. CDR3 length: 14 residues. Trimming removed 6 bases from V and 5 bases from J; junction bases left unmatched: 8. Germline V gene sequence: CDR1 DFQATT, CDR2 SNEGSKA (reference sequence).

This clonotype appeared many times. V gene TRBV6-2 or TRBV6-3 combines with J gene TRBJ2-2, with D unresolved. The CDR3 consists of 13 residues. CDR1 and CDR2 (germline): MNHEY, SVGEGT. V was trimmed by 4 bases and J by 0 bases, leaving 3 bases between them. The CDR3: CASSFANTGELFF. In DNA form, the CDR3 reads TGTGCCAGCAGTTTTGCGAACACCGGGGAGCTGTTTTTT.

This clonotype came up many times. This sequence joins TRBV5-4 and TRBJ1-3; no definite D call. V dropped 4 bases and J dropped 0 bases, with 14 bases sitting between them. CDR3 size: 16 residues. CDR1 is SGHNT, CDR2 YYREEE, per germline (reference sequence). CDR3 region: CASSPLDSLSGNTIYF. The CDR3 DNA is TGTGCCAGCAGCCCCCTCGATAGCCTCTCTGGAAACACCATATATTTT.

The table lists this clonotype with many counts. The V call is TRBV15, the J call TRBJ2-2; 8 nucleotides agree with TRBD1. V trimming: 6 bases; J trimming: 1 base; junction bases outside the gene matches: 10. The CDR3 consists of 17 residues. In germline, CDR1 is LNHNV, CDR2 YYDKDF (reference sequence). CDR3 in amino acids: CATRSPGQVVNTGELFF. As DNA, the CDR3 is TGTGCCACCAGGTCCCCGGGACAGGTCGTGAACACCGGGGAGCTGTTTTTT.

The chain uses TRBV28 and TRBJ2-1, with 7 nucleotides matching TRBD2. In germline, CDR1 is MDHEN, CDR2 SYDVKM. There are 16 residues in the CDR3. The V and J ends lost 3 bases and 2 bases, in that order; junction bases with no gene match: 7. The CDR3 sequence: CASSFGWRGTYNEQFF. CDR3 DNA sequence: TGTGCCAGCAGTTTCGGTTGGCGGGGGACCTACAATGAGCAGTTCTTC.

V is TRBV7-9 and J is TRBJ2-7, with 7 positions matching TRBD1. This CDR3 has 15 amino acids. Losses at the gene ends were 3 bases for V and 0 bases for J; bases not matched to a gene: 5. CDR1 and CDR2 from the germline V gene are SEHNR and FQNEAQ (reference sequence). The CDR3 coding sequence is TGTGCCAGCAGCTTCAGGACAGGTCTCTCCTACGAGCAGTACTTC. It is translated as CASSFRTGLSYEQYF.

This clonotype came up many times. The chain links TRBV5-1 to TRBJ2-3; D may match TRBD1 or TRBD2 (5 bases each). CDR3 length equals 17 residues. The V end was cut by 4 bases, the J end by 0 bases, with 18 bases between. Looked up from germline, CDR1 is SGHRS and CDR2 is YFSETQ. In nucleotides, the CDR3 is TGCGCCAGCAGCACAGCCGGGACGACTACTAGCACAGATACGCAGTATTTT. Translating it yields CASSTAGTTTSTDTQYF. Full variable domain (outside the CDR3, taken from reference TRBV5-1 and TRBJ2-3): KAGVTQTPRYLIKTRGQQVTLSCSPISGHRSVSWYQQTPGQGLQFLFEYFSETQRNKGNFPGRFSGRQFSNSRSEMNVSTLELGDSALYLCASSTAGTTTSTDTQYFGPGTRLTVL.

This clonotype appeared many times. The CDR3 loop reads CSASREGAGTEAFF. CDR3 DNA sequence: TGCAGTGCTAGCCGCGAGGGGGCTGGGACTGAAGCTTTCTTT. The chain has TRBV20-1 and TRBJ1-1; 7 bases line up with TRBD1. The CDR3 runs 14 residues. The germline CDR1 and CDR2 sequences are DFQATT and SNEGSKA (reference sequence). Germline trimming cut 3 bases from V and 5 bases from J; bases unmatched to any gene: 9.

Note on this clonotype: A read error likely explains this, since a far larger clone differs by one base. The conserved closing phenylalanine or tryptophan is absent in this CDR3, likely reflecting a read error. The rearrangement links TRBV27 to TRBJ2-1; tentatively, D is TRBD1 or TRBD2 (5 bases each). Germline V gene data show CDR1 as MNHEY and CDR2 as SMNVEV (reference sequence). This CDR3 comprises 11 residues. Written as DNA, the CDR3 is TGTGCCACCAGTGAATGGGACGTTCAGTTCTTA. Its translation is CATSEWDVQFL.

This clonotype was recorded many times. The chain joins TRBV29-1 to TRBJ1-1; no reliable D call. The germline CDR1 and CDR2 sequences are SQVTM and ANQGSEA. Trimming took off 4 bases at V and 0 bases at J, with 12 bases between the two ends. This CDR3 spans 14 amino acids. This CDR3 is CSVAKELMNTEAFF. In DNA form, the CDR3 reads TGCAGCGTTGCAAAGGAGCTCATGAACACTGAAGCTTTCTTT.